This record looks at one T cell receptor beta chain sequence and its context. These data are taken from a study of blood T cell repertoires in COVID-19. Looking at the study overall: Nucleic acid was either cDNA or gDNA, and it came from T cells, B-cell-depleted T cells, or PBMCs.

V lost 1 base, J lost 7 bases, and 11 bases lay in between. This CDR3 is 13 amino acids long. In the original processing: Nucleated cell counts were estimated from reference gene primer amplification. Sequencing used immunoSEQ multiplex PCR; TCRdb keeps in-frame clones, though not all of them. V, J and clone size reflect that table, while D and trimming were determined from the DNA. The sample consists of roughly 150,000 clones, 70% to 90% of them appearing once. The source material was peripheral blood. This clonotype was sampled from a woman in her 70s with acute or convalescent COVID-19. The chain has TRBV23-1 and TRBJ2-7; D not resolved. TRBV23-1 is filed as an ORF, its function uncertain. CDR3 in amino acids: CASSQFPGGEQYV. In nucleotides, the CDR3 is TGCGCCAGCAGTCAATTTCCGGGTGGGGAGCAGTACGTC.